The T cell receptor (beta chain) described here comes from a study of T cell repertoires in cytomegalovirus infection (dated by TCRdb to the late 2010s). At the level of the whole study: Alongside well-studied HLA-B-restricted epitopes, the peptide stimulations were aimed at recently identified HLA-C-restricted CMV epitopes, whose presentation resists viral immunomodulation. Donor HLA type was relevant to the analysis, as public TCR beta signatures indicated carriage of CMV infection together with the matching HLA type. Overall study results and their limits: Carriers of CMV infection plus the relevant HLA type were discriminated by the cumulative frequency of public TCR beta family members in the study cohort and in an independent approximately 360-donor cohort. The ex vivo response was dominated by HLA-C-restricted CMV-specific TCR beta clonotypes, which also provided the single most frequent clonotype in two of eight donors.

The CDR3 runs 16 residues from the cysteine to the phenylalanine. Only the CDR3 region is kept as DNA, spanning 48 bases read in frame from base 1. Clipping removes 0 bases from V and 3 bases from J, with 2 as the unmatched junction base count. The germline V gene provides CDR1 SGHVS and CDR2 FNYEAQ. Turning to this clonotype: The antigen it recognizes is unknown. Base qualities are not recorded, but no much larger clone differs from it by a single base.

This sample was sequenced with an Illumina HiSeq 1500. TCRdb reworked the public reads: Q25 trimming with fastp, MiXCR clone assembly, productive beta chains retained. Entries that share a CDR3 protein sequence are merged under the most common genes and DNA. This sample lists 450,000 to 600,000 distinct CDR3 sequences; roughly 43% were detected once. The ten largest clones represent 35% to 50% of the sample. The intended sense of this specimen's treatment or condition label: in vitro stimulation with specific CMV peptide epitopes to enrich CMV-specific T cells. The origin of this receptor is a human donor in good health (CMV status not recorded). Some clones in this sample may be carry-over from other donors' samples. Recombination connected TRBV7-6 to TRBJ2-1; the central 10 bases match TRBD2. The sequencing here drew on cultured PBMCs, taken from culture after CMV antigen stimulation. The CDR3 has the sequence CASSLAVAGGYNEQFF. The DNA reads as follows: TGTGCCAGCAGCTTAGCGGTAGCGGGGGGCTACAATGAGCAGTTCTTC.